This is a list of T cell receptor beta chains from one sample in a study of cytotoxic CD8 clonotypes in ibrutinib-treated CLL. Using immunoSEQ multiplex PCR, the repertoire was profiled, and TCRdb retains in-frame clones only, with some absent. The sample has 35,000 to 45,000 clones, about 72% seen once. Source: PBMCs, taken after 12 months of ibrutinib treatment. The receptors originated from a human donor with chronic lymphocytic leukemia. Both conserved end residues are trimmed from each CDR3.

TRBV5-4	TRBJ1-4	ASSPGDAGLEKLF
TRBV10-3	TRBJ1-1	AISGRGDTEAF
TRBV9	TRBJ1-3	ASSVSSQGENTIY
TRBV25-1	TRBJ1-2	ASRDRVGGYT
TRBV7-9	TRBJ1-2	ASSLPVEGSSGYT
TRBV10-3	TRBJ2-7	AINSGLELNEQY
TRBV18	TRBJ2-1	ASSRIGTSGGSYNEQF
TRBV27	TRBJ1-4	ASSLSWRNEKLF
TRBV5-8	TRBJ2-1	ASSLSGRARF
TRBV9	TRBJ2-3	ASSVSRGTDTQY
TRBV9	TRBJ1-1	ASDKLQGAGTEAF
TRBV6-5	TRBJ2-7	ASKGDREQY
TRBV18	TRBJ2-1	ASSRNRDKGNEQF
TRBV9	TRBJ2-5	ASSVGGTGVSGTQY
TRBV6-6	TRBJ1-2	ASSDPTGKDYGYT
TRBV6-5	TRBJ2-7	ASGDRPRGQY
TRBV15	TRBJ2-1	ATSRDYTQGSEQF
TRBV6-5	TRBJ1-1	ASSPSGRLTEAF
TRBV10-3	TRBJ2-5	AIRSGRPGETQY
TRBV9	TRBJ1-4	ASSPSPSSEKLF
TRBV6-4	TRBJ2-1	ASSDMAGAYNEQF
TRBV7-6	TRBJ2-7	ASSSLKGQGYEQY
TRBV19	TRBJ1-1	ASSLGTPGRGNTEAF
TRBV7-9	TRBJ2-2	ASSLEAGNTGELF
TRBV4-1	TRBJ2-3	ASSQDIEKGEVETQY
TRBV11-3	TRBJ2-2	ASSLARGELF
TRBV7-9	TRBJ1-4	ASSFGGGDEKLF
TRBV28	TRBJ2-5	ASSFPGQGETQY
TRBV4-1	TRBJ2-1	ASSRRGEGAHPNNEQF
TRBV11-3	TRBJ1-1	ASSQRGDEAF
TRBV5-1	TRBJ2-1	ASSFHAGTSGRYNEQF
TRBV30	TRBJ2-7	AWSPGQTYEQY
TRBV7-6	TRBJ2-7	ASSSSRSYEQY
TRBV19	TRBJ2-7	ASSRRRDRAAEQY
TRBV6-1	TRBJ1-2	ASKVGGDYGYT
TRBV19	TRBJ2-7	ASSIGWTVPSYEQY
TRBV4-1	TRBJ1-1	ASSQGRNWNTEAF
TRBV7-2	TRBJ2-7	ASSLEGSEQY
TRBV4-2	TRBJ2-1	ASSQEGLESYNEQF
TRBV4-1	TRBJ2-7	ASSPLDPPEQY
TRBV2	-	ASGGSSYEQY
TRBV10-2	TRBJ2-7	ASWSNLAGGTYERY
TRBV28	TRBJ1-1	ASSLRWAGAF
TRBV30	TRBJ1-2	AWSVRAAPNYGYT
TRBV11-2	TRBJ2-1	ASSTRGRRQF
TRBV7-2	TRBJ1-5	ASSWPEAGVQPQH
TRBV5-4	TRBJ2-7	ASSLGLGLNEQY
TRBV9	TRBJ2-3	ASSPHGDTQY
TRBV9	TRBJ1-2	ASSEGRQINYGYT
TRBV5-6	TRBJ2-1	ASSLAPDNEQF